A selection of T cell receptor beta chains follows, all from one sample in a study of blood T cell repertoires in COVID-19. The data were produced by immunoSEQ multiplex PCR, yet TCRdb's version contains in-frame clones alone and is incomplete. The sample shows 150,000 or so clones, 78% of them seen only once. Sequencing was carried out using PBMCs or T cells enriched from blood (not recorded which). All receptors come from a woman aged 45 to 65 who had recovered from COVID-19. The CDR3 runs from the conserved cysteine through the conserved F or W. The D gene is left open where the match is weak. Part of the rows lack a size; the others show once, few, many or a class for expanded clones.

J gene	V gene	D gene	clone size	CDR3 DNA	CDR3 protein
TRBJ1-6	TRBV7-9	-	-	TGTGCCAGCAGCTTGGGAGGGGGACTGAGGGTCTCACCCCTCCACTTT	CASSLGGGLRVSPLHF
TRBJ1-2	TRBV12-3/TRBV12-4	-	-	TGTGCCAGCGGACAGTCATTAGGGTATGGCTACACCTTC	CASGQSLGYGYTF
TRBJ1-3	TRBV5-1	TRBD1	once	TGCGCCAGCAGCTTGGCAGACGGGACAGGGGTCTCTGGAAACACCATATATTTT	CASSLADGTGVSGNTIYF
TRBJ1-1	TRBV18	TRBD1	-	TGTGCCAGCTCAATCCGGACAGGAGGCATGAACACTGAAGCTTTCTTT	CASSIRTGGMNTEAFF
TRBJ2-7	TRBV7-2	-	-	TGTGCCAGCAGCTTAAGACAGGACCGAGCGAACGAGCAGTACTTC	CASSLRQDRANEQYF
TRBJ1-5	TRBV12-3/TRBV12-4	TRBD1	-	TGTGCCAGCAGCCGACAGGGGCAGCCCCAGCATTTT	CASSRQGQPQHF
TRBJ2-5	TRBV5-1	-	-	TGCGCCAGCAGCTTGGTGGGCGGGGGCACACAAGAGACCCAGTACTTC	CASSLVGGGTQETQYF
TRBJ1-6	TRBV3-1/TRBV3-2	-	-	TGTGCCAGCAGCCAAGGACTACTACCGGCGGGATCACCCCTCCACTTT	CASSQGLLPAGSPLHF
TRBJ1-6	TRBV7-3	-	-	TGTGCCAGCAGCCCGGGGATAGGGGGGGCCCTCCACTTT	CASSPGIGGALHF
TRBJ1-2	TRBV5-1	-	-	TGCGCCAGCAGCTTGGAGTCAGGCGCAGTCACGGGCTACACCTTC	CASSLESGAVTGYTF
TRBJ1-1	TRBV28	-	-	TGTGCCAGCAACCAGGGCTTCAGAGGTACTGAAGCTTTCTTT	CASNQGFRGTEAFF
TRBJ1-4	TRBV28	-	-	TGTGCCAGCACCGTCCGCGGGAAACTGTTTTTT	CASTVRGKLFF
TRBJ2-7	TRBV5-1	TRBD1	-	TGCGCCAGCAGCGGACCAGACAGGGCACTCTCCTACGAGCAGTACTTC	CASSGPDRALSYEQYF
TRBJ1-4	TRBV4-1	-	few	TGCGCCAGCAGCCCCCTGGCAGACAGGCATGAAAAACTGTTTTTT	CASSPLADRHEKLFF
TRBJ1-5	TRBV5-1	TRBD1	-	TGCGCCAGCAGCCCCGGGGACAGGGCCTTGGGCAATCAGCCCCAGCATTTT	CASSPGDRALGNQPQHF
TRBJ1-1	TRBV28	-	-	TGTGCCAGCAGGCAGTGGGCGAACACTGAAGCTTTCTTT	CASRQWANTEAFF
TRBJ1-3	TRBV9	-	-	TGTGCCAGCAGCGTAAACAGTTACTCTGGAAACACCATATATTTT	CASSVNSYSGNTIYF
TRBJ2-7	TRBV28	TRBD1	-	TGTGCCAGCAACCCCGGACAGGGGGCCTCCTACGAGCAGTACTTC	CASNPGQGASYEQYF
TRBJ2-1	TRBV9	-	-	TGTGCCAGCAGCGTAGACAGTGGGGAGCAGTTCTTC	CASSVDSGEQFF
TRBJ1-1	TRBV3-1/TRBV3-2	-	-	TGTGCCAGCAGCCAAGGACTCTCTGAAGCTTTCTTT	CASSQGLSEAFF
TRBJ2-1	TRBV19	-	-	TGTGCCAGTAAGTGGGACACCAACTACAATGAGCAGTTCTTC	CASKWDTNYNEQFF
TRBJ1-6	TRBV6-5	TRBD1	-	TGTGCCAGCATGTGGGACAGAGGAAATTCACCCCTCCACTTT	CASMWDRGNSPLHF
TRBJ1-1	TRBV7-9	TRBD1	-	TGTGCCAGCGGCCGACAGGGAGTGAACACTGAAGCTTTCTTT	CASGRQGVNTEAFF
TRBJ2-1	TRBV29-1	-	-	TGCAGCGTTGAAGATCATCGGGGGTCTAGCTCCTACAATGAGCAGTTCTTC	CSVEDHRGSSSYNEQFF
TRBJ1-2	TRBV7-9	-	-	TGTGCCAGCAGCCTGCTGGGGAGCGGCTACACCTTC	CASSLLGSGYTF
TRBJ2-1	TRBV7-9	TRBD2	-	TGTGCCAGCAGCCCTGCGCTAGCGGGGAGCCACAATGAGCAGTTCTTC	CASSPALAGSHNEQFF
TRBJ2-7	TRBV7-9	-	-	TGTGCCAGCAGCCCATTCGGAGGCTCCGCTTACGAGCAGTACTTC	CASSPFGGSAYEQYF
TRBJ1-4	TRBV5-5	TRBD1	few	TGTGCCAGCAGCTTTCGACAGGGGTTGGGTGAAAAACTGTTTTTT	CASSFRQGLGEKLFF
TRBJ2-5	TRBV28	TRBD2	-	TGTGCCAGCAGTGCAAGGTTGGGACTAGCCGAAGAGACCCAGTACTTC	CASSARLGLAEETQYF
TRBJ2-1	TRBV7-2	TRBD2	few	TGTGCCAGCAGTGGCGGGGGGTCCTACAATGAGCAGTTCTTC	CASSGGGSYNEQFF
TRBJ2-5	TRBV14	TRBD2	-	TGTGCCAGCAGTCGGGGACTAGCGGTGCCTCAAGAGACCCAGTACTTC	CASSRGLAVPQETQYF
TRBJ1-1	TRBV5-1	TRBD1	once	TGCGCCAGCAGCGTGACAGGGTCGGACACTGAAGCTTTCTTT	CASSVTGSDTEAFF
TRBJ1-2	TRBV7-2	TRBD1	few	TGTGCCAGCAGCCGACAGGGGAATGGCTACACCTTC	CASSRQGNGYTF
TRBJ2-2	TRBV10-2	-	few	TGCGCCAGCAGTGAGTCGGGCGTTGCCGGGGAGCTGTTTTTT	CASSESGVAGELFF
TRBJ1-2	TRBV28	TRBD1	-	TGTGCCAGCAGTTTCAGGGGGTATGGCTACACCTTC	CASSFRGYGYTF
TRBJ1-4	TRBV5-1	TRBD1	-	TGCGCCAGCAGCTTGGGGGACAGTGACGAAAAACTGTTTTTT	CASSLGDSDEKLFF
TRBJ2-1	TRBV4-1	TRBD1	once	TGCGCCAGCAGCCGAGAGGGACAGGGCGTCAATGAGCAGTTCTTC	CASSREGQGVNEQFF
TRBJ1-4	TRBV12-3/TRBV12-4	-	-	TGTGCCAGCAGTACACGTGAAAAACTGTTTTTT	CASSTREKLFF
TRBJ1-5	TRBV6-5	TRBD1	-	TGTGCCAGCAGTTACCGCGCGGGACAGTCAAATCAGCCCCAGCATTTT	CASSYRAGQSNQPQHF
TRBJ2-5	TRBV27	-	-	TGTGCCAGCAGCGTACGGGGGTCTGAGACCCAGTACTTC	CASSVRGSETQYF
TRBJ1-1	TRBV19	-	-	TGTGCCAGTAGTCAATTCGGGGTCGGTACTGAAGCTTTCTTT	CASSQFGVGTEAFF
TRBJ1-2	TRBV19	-	-	TGTGCCAGTAGTATAGGCCGATGGGCGCGGGATGGCTACACCTTC	CASSIGRWARDGYTF
TRBJ2-7	TRBV3-1/TRBV3-2	TRBD1	-	TGTGCCAGCAGCGACCGGGACAGGGCCTACGAGCAGTACTTC	CASSDRDRAYEQYF
TRBJ2-1	TRBV5-4	TRBD2	-	TGTGCCAGCAGCTCAGCGGGGGGTCCAGACAATGAGCAGTTCTTC	CASSSAGGPDNEQFF
TRBJ2-2	TRBV27	-	-	TGTGCCGGCGGTCGCGCGAACACCGGGGAGCTGTTTTTT	CAGGRANTGELFF
TRBJ1-1	TRBV12-3/TRBV12-4	TRBD1	-	TGTGCCAGCTTACAGGGGGCGGCTGAAGCTTTCTTT	CASLQGAAEAFF
TRBJ1-1	TRBV2	TRBD1	-	TGTGCCAGCAGGGCCGGGACAGGGGAGAACACTGAAGCTTTCTTT	CASRAGTGENTEAFF
TRBJ2-1	TRBV4-2	-	-	TGTGCCAGCAGCCAGTCCCCATACAATGAGCAGTTCTTC	CASSQSPYNEQFF
TRBJ2-7	TRBV13	TRBD2	-	TGTGCCAGCAGCTACATAGCGGGGGGGATCTCCTACGAGCAGTACTTC	CASSYIAGGISYEQYF
TRBJ2-1	TRBV5-1	TRBD2	-	TGCGCCAGCAGCCGGACTAGCGGGGAATTTGAGCAGTTCTTC	CASSRTSGEFEQFF
TRBJ2-1	TRBV5-1	-	once	TGCGCCAGCAGCTTACAACCGGCGGACAATGAGCAGTTCTTC	CASSLQPADNEQFF
TRBJ1-3	TRBV5-1	-	-	TGCGCCAGCAGCCCGGGACTTCCCGAGGACACCATATATTTT	CASSPGLPEDTIYF
TRBJ2-1	TRBV10-3	TRBD1	-	TGTGCCATCAGTGATCAGGGGGCGACGCATGAGCAGTTCTTC	CAISDQGATHEQFF